The 32 T cell receptor beta chains given below trace back to one sample, sequenced in a study of Ad26.COV2.S vaccination and SARS-CoV-2 variants. The treatment: around 19 received Ad26.COV2.S at low or high dose, single or two shots; a few received placebo; per-sample allocation not given. Sampling occurred on day 63 after the first vaccine or placebo injection. Only in-frame clones appear in the TCRdb table, and some are missing; sequencing was by immunoSEQ multiplex PCR. The sample lists a few hundred thousand clones, about four fifths occurring once. This specimen was peripheral blood, taken in a trial of Ad26.COV2.S vaccine versus placebo. The receptors originated from a person aged 18-65 years who received the Ad26.COV2.S COVID-19 vaccine or a placebo.

This sequence joins TRBV30 and TRBJ2-3; TRBD2 might be the D (5 bases). The CDR3 spans 12 residues. Germline lookup yields CDR1 GTSNPN and CDR2 SVGIG (reference sequence). V was shortened by 4 bases and J by 4 bases, with 9 bases between the two germline ends. The CDR3 nucleotides read TGTGCCTGGACACGGGATTCAGATACGCAGTATTTT. Protein sequence: CAWTRDSDTQYF.

This chain joins TRBV9 and TRBJ2-1, with D perhaps TRBD2 (5 bases). This CDR3 has 16 residues. V dropped 0 bases and J dropped 2 bases, with 12 bases sitting between them. The germline V gene encodes CDR1 SGDLS and CDR2 YYNGEE. DNA for the CDR3: TGTGCCAGCAGCGTAGTGGGCAGCGGTCCCTACAATGAGCAGTTCTTC. It is translated as CASSVVGSGPYNEQFF.

The chain carries TRBV11-3 and TRBJ1-1; no reliable D call. Germline-derived CDR1 and CDR2 are SGHNT and YENEEA. With 5 bases removed from V and 2 bases from J, the gap between germline ends came to 12 bases. The CDR3 runs 14 residues. The CDR3 reads CASSVQSINTEAFF. The CDR3 DNA reads as TGTGCCAGCAGCGTACAGAGTATCAACACTGAAGCTTTCTTT.

This clone appeared a few times. The chain carries TRBV10-2 and TRBJ2-7, with TRBD2 identical over 10 bases. The CDR3 has 16 amino acids. The germline gives CDR1 WSHSY, CDR2 SAAADI. With V trimmed by 3 bases and J by 0 bases, 5 bases remained unmatched. The CDR3 reads CASSDRASGSSYEQYF. CDR3 nucleotide sequence: TGCGCCAGCAGTGATCGGGCTAGCGGGAGCTCCTACGAGCAGTACTTC.

This clone was found once. The gene calls are TRBV5-1 and TRBJ2-7; 9 nucleotides agree with TRBD1. The CDR3 covers 16 residues. In germline, CDR1 is SGHRS, CDR2 YFSETQ. V lost 0 bases and J lost 4; bases outside the gene matches: 8. For the CDR3, the DNA is TGCGCCAGCAGCTTGGCTGGGACAGGGAATTTATACGAGCAGTACTTC. This codes for CASSLAGTGNLYEQYF.

The rearrangement links TRBV14 to TRBJ2-7; 11 nucleotides match TRBD2. V trimming: 3 bases; J trimming: 4 bases; junction bases outside the gene matches: 5. Germline loops: CDR1 SGHDN, CDR2 FVKESK. The CDR3 has 15 residues. The CDR3 DNA reads TGTGCCAGCAGCCACCGACTAGCGGGGATATACGAGCAGTACTTC. Its protein product is CASSHRLAGIYEQYF.

The gene calls are TRBV7-9 and TRBJ1-4, with D maybe TRBD1 (6 bases). Germline CDR1 and CDR2: SEHNR and FQNEAQ (reference sequence). CDR3 length equals 13 residues. Trimming took off 1 base at V and 10 bases at J, with 10 bases between the two ends. The CDR3 sequence is CASSLGGQRKLFF. The CDR3 DNA reads as TGTGCCAGCAGCTTAGGGGGACAAAGAAAACTGTTTTTT.

This chain uses TRBV11-2 with TRBJ1-1; tentative D call: TRBD1 (5 bases). Germline assignment: CDR1 SGHAT and CDR2 FQNNGV. V dropped 3 bases and J dropped 0 bases, with 14 bases sitting between them. CDR3 length: 16 amino acids. In nucleotides, the CDR3 is TGTGCCAGCAGCTTGAGCCTTGGGACGTTGAACACTGAAGCTTTCTTT. Its translation: CASSLSLGTLNTEAFF.

This CDR3 is CASSQPRQGMTEAFF. In nucleotides, the CDR3 is TGCGCCAGCAGCCAGCCTCGACAGGGGATGACTGAAGCTTTCTTT. J is TRBJ1-1 and V is TRBV4-1; 8 nucleotides match TRBD1. This CDR3 spans 15 amino acids. J gave up 5 bases and V 3 bases, and 8 bases lay outside the gene matches. From germline, CDR1 is MGHRA and CDR2 YSYEKL.

The rearrangement uses TRBV7-3 and TRBJ2-5; D is tentatively TRBD1 or TRBD2 (5 bases each). The germline V and J ends were trimmed by 5 bases and 5 bases, with 12 bases remaining between them. From germline, CDR1 is SGHTA and CDR2 FQGTGA. The CDR3 contains 13 residues. CDR3 residues: CASSPTWGETQYF. The CDR3 coding sequence is TGTGCCAGCAGCCCGACCTGGGGGGAGACCCAGTACTTC. Drawing the rest from reference TRBV7-3 and TRBJ2-5, the complete variable domain is GAGVSQTPSNKVTEKGKYVELRCDPISGHTALYWYRQSLGQGPEFLIYFQGTGAADDSGLPNDRFFAVRPEGSVSTLKIQRTERGDSAVYLCASSPTWGETQYFGPGTRLLVL.

The CDR3 spells CASSLGPSQARGVSPLHF. The CDR3 region has the DNA TGTGCCAGCAGCTTGGGCCCATCCCAGGCGAGGGGGGTTTCACCCCTCCACTTT. V is TRBV5-5 and J is TRBJ1-6; a weak D match, TRBD1 (6 bases). Looked up from germline, CDR1 is SGHKS and CDR2 is YYEKEE (reference sequence). The CDR3 length is 18 residues. Trimming took off 0 bases at V and 9 bases at J, with 22 bases between the two ends.

This clone was observed a handful of times. The V and J genes are TRBV27 and TRBJ1-2, with no clear D. The CDR3 loop spans 13 amino acids. Per germline, CDR1 MNHEY and CDR2 SMNVEV (reference sequence). V shed 5 bases and J shed 4 bases, with 11 bases lying between them. CDR3 coding DNA: TGTGCCAGCAGTCTTGCCAGCTCCTATGGCTACACCTTC. The encoded protein is CASSLASSYGYTF.

The rearrangement joins TRBV12-5 to TRBJ2-5; D possibly corresponds to TRBD2 (6 bases). Germline V gene data show CDR1 as LGHNT and CDR2 as FRNRAP. Trimming took off 3 bases at V and 0 bases at J, with 11 bases between the two ends. The CDR3 totals 15 residues. The CDR3 here is CASGLSRGNQETQYF. CDR3 nucleotide sequence: TGTGCTAGTGGTTTATCGCGGGGAAACCAAGAGACCCAGTACTTC.

The J gene is TRBJ1-1, the V gene TRBV11-3; no clear D gene. The CDR3 is 13 amino acids. V was cut by 1 base and J by 8 bases, with 11 bases left in between. Germline V lookup: CDR1 SGHNT, CDR2 YENEEA. The chain's CDR3 is CASSLGHPTEAFF. In DNA, the CDR3 is TGTGCCAGCAGCTTAGGACACCCGACCGAAGCTTTCTTT.

This clone was observed once. CDR3 sequence reads: CASSSRASSYEQYF. CDR3 in DNA: TGCGCCAGCAGCTCCCGCGCGAGCTCCTACGAGCAGTACTTC. The chain employs TRBV4-1 and TRBJ2-7; D is unresolved. The CDR3 contains 14 residues. Trimming took 5 bases from V and 0 from J, leaving 11 bases between them. Germline loops: CDR1 MGHRA, CDR2 YSYEKL.

The CDR3 loop is CASSLGLRGRETQYF. CDR3 in DNA: TGCGCCAGCAGCTTGGGGCTGCGGGGACGGGAGACCCAGTACTTC. The chain combines TRBV5-1 with TRBJ2-5, with D possibly being TRBD2 (6 bases). V was trimmed by 0 bases and J by 5 bases, leaving 14 bases between them. There are 15 residues in the CDR3. CDR1 SGHRS and CDR2 YFSETQ come from the germline V gene.

This clone was found once. This chain joins TRBV12-3 or TRBV12-4 and TRBJ2-3; the D is unclear. This CDR3 has 12 residues. The V end was cut by 5 bases, the J end by 4 bases, with 7 bases between. CDR3 bases: TGTGCCAGCAGTGCTCAGCCAGATACGCAGTATTTT. The encoded protein is CASSAQPDTQYF.

The V call is TRBV25-1, the J call TRBJ2-7, with a possible D match to TRBD1 (5 bases). This CDR3 spans 14 amino acids. Germline CDR1 is MGHDK and CDR2 is SYGVNS. Trimming pared 1 base from V and 5 bases from J, leaving 12 bases between. The CDR3 DNA reads as TGTGCCAGCAGTGAATTGCTGGGGCCAGACGAGCAGTACTTC. Translation gives CASSELLGPDEQYF.

CDR3 region: CASSYEGNQPQHF. The DNA for the CDR3 is TGTGCCAGCAGTTATGAGGGAAATCAGCCCCAGCATTTT. The rearrangement joins TRBV6-7 to TRBJ1-5; D call uncertain. TRBV6-7 is identified as an open reading frame with a role that is uncertain. V gave up 3 bases and J gave up 4 bases, with 7 bases separating them. CDR3 size: 13 residues.

This clone has a single count. The V gene is TRBV5-1, the J gene TRBJ1-1; TRBD1 is a possible D gene (6 bases). The ends were cut back, 5 bases at V and 1 base at J, with 9 bases in the middle. The CDR3 has 13 residues. Germline V gives CDR1 SGHRS, CDR2 YFSETQ. The CDR3 is CASRLQGNTEAFF. The CDR3 DNA sequence: TGCGCCAGCAGGCTACAGGGGAACACTGAAGCTTTCTTT.

This clone was seen ten or more times. CDR3 DNA sequence: TGTGCTAGTGGTTTGACGAGGGACGGGACTAGCGGCACAGATACGCAGTATTTT. Translated, it gives CASGLTRDGTSGTDTQYF. The chain uses TRBV12-5 and TRBJ2-3, with TRBD2 matching 10 bases. The germline gives CDR1 LGHNT, CDR2 FRNRAP. The CDR3 runs 18 residues. After removal of 2 bases from V and 1 base from J, the junction contained 9 bases not matched to a gene.

This clone was seen a few times. This chain uses TRBV18 with TRBJ1-6, with 9 nucleotides matching TRBD1. Germline V lookup: CDR1 KGHSH, CDR2 LQKENI. CDR3 length: 16 residues. The V gene end was trimmed by 0 bases and the J gene end by 10 bases; junction bases not matched to a gene: 7. The CDR3 protein is CASSPPGTGWRSPLHF. In DNA, the CDR3 is TGTGCCAGCTCACCACCAGGGACAGGGTGGAGATCACCCCTCCACTTT.

The gene calls are TRBV19 and TRBJ1-1; D is undetermined. The CDR3 extends over 10 amino acids. Germline CDR1 LNHDA, CDR2 SQIVND (reference sequence). The ends were cut back, 8 bases at V and 1 base at J, with 2 bases in the middle. Written as DNA, the CDR3 is TGTGCCAGTGGGAACACTGAAGCTTTCTTT. This translates into CASGNTEAFF.

The gene calls are TRBV27 and TRBJ2-7; no definite D call. This CDR3 contains 13 residues. Germline CDR1 is MNHEY and CDR2 is SMNVEV (reference sequence). V was shortened by 2 bases and J by 2 bases, with 7 bases between the two germline ends. CDR3 region: CASSLQVTYEQYF. The DNA for the CDR3 is TGTGCCAGCAGTTTACAGGTCACCTACGAGCAGTACTTC.

The V and J genes are TRBV11-2 and TRBJ2-1; D not certain. CDR3 size: 13 residues. Trimming removed 3 bases at V and 2 bases at J, with 5 bases between. The germline V gene has CDR1 SGHAT and CDR2 FQNNGV. CDR3 protein: CASSFNAYNEQFF. In DNA, the CDR3 is TGTGCCAGCAGCTTCAACGCCTACAATGAGCAGTTCTTC.

The genes are TRBV5-4 and TRBJ2-3, with D possibly TRBD2 on 6 matching bases. Germline loops: CDR1 SGHNT, CDR2 YYREEE (reference sequence). Trimming took off 5 bases at V and 4 bases at J, with 17 bases between the two ends. The CDR3 loop spans 15 amino acids. CDR3 sequence reads: CASRGGRGPADTQYF. The CDR3, as DNA: TGTGCCAGCAGGGGGGGTCGAGGACCAGCAGATACGCAGTATTTT.

The chain links TRBV7-2 to TRBJ2-1; TRBD2 aligns across 10 bases. The germline V gene has CDR1 SGHTA and CDR2 FQGNSA. Losses at the gene ends were 6 bases for V and 4 bases for J; bases not matched to a gene: 6. The CDR3 is made up of 15 amino acids. CDR3 amino acids: CASRRASGGYNEQFF. CDR3 bases: TGTGCCAGCAGACGGGCTAGCGGGGGATACAATGAGCAGTTCTTC.

The chain uses TRBV12-5 and TRBJ2-3, with 7 positions matching TRBD2. The V gene end was trimmed by 0 bases and the J gene end by 4 bases; junction bases not matched to a gene: 4. The CDR3 is 15 amino acids. In germline, CDR1 is LGHNT, CDR2 FRNRAP. The CDR3 region has the DNA TGTGCTAGTGGTTTGGTACTTGGGGGGGCAGATACGCAGTATTTT. This gives the protein CASGLVLGGADTQYF. Combining the CDR3 with reference TRBV12-5 and TRBJ2-3 gives the whole variable domain DARVTQTPRHKVTEMGQEVTMRCQPILGHNTVFWYRQTMMQGLELLAYFRNRAPLDDSGMPKDRFSAEMPDATLATLKIQPSEPRDSAVYFCASGLVLGGADTQYFGPGTRLTVL.

The chain combines TRBV19 with TRBJ1-2; perhaps TRBD1 as D (5 bases). Trimming removed 9 bases from V and 5 bases from J, with 19 bases in between. Germline V gene lookup returns CDR1 LNHDA and CDR2 SQIVND (reference sequence). The CDR3 loop spans 14 amino acids. CDR3 coding DNA: TGTGCCAGCGTGATACGAATGGGGGGATATGGCTACACCTTC. Residues: CASVIRMGGYGYTF.

This clone was detected only a few times. V and J are TRBV5-6 and TRBJ2-7, with 9 bases lining up with TRBD2. Germline V lookup: CDR1 SGHDT, CDR2 YYEEEE. The CDR3 contains 16 residues. V was clipped by 3 bases and J by 2 bases; unmatched bases: 9. The CDR3 region has the DNA TGTGCCAGCAGCTCCCGGGGCGGGAGGGCCACCTACGAGCAGTACTTC. This encodes CASSSRGGRATYEQYF.

The J gene is TRBJ2-5, the V gene TRBV11-2; the D is unclear. Trimming removed 1 base at V and 5 bases at J, with 14 bases between. From germline, CDR1 is SGHAT and CDR2 FQNNGV. This CDR3 has 15 residues. CDR3 loop: CASSLVGLDGETQYF. Written as DNA, the CDR3 is TGTGCCAGCAGCTTAGTAGGTTTAGACGGGGAGACCCAGTACTTC.

This chain uses TRBV6-5 with TRBJ2-5; TRBD2 matches at 8 bases. V lost 4 bases, J lost 4 bases, and 5 bases stayed unmatched. In germline, CDR1 is MNHEY, CDR2 SVGAGI. This CDR3 has 14 residues. Here the CDR3 DNA reads TGTGCCAGCAGTTTCCCGGGGGGGGGAGAGACCCAGTACTTC. It is translated as CASSFPGGGETQYF.